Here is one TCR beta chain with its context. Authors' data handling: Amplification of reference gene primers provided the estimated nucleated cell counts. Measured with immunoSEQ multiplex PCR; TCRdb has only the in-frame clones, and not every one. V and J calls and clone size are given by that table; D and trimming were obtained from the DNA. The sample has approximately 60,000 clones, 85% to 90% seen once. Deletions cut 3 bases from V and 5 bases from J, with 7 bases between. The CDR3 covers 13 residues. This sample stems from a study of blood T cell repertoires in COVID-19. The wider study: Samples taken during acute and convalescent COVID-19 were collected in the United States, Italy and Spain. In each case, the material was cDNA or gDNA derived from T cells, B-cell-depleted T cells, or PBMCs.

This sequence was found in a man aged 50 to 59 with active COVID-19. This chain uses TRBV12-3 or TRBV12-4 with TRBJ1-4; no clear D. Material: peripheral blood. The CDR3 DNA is TGTGCCAGCAGTTTTGCACTAAATGAAAAACTGTTTTTT. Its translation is CASSFALNEKLFF.